One sample yielded the 3 T cell receptor beta chains listed below, sequenced in a study of T cells in localized non-small cell lung cancer. TCRdb's table, derived via immunoSEQ multiplex PCR, lists solely in-frame clones and lacks some. Here the sample spans around 91,000 clones, approximately 86% being singletons. The input for sequencing was peripheral blood, taken before any cancer treatment. The receptors originated from a man aged 35-69 years with stage I squamous cell lung carcinoma.

The chain is built from TRBV6-1 and TRBJ2-2; possibly TRBD2 for D (6 bases). Germline CDR1 MNHNS, CDR2 SASEGT. V lost 6 bases to trimming and J lost 1 base, with 12 bases between them. The CDR3 is 15 amino acids. The CDR3 coding sequence is TGTGCCAGCAGGGGACGGAGGGAGAACACCGGGGAGCTGTTTTTT. Translation gives CASRGRRENTGELFF.

This chain joins TRBV2 and TRBJ2-3, with 8 positions matching TRBD2. V shed 5 bases and J 3 bases; nucleotides not matched to a gene: 7. Looked up from germline, CDR1 is SNHLY and CDR2 is FYNNEI. The CDR3 is 15 amino acids. The CDR3 coding sequence is TGTGCCAGCAGTTTGGGGCGCGGGAGGACAGATACGCAGTATTTT. Its translation is CASSLGRGRTDTQYF.

V usage is TRBV19 and J usage is TRBJ1-5; weak D call: TRBD1 (5 bases). Trimming cost V 6 bases and J 5 bases, with 20 bases left between them. This CDR3 is 16 amino acids long. Looked up from germline, CDR1 is LNHDA and CDR2 is SQIVND (reference sequence). CDR3 region: CASRDPAGFRDQPQHF. The CDR3 DNA sequence: TGTGCCAGTAGAGACCCTGCCGGATTCAGGGATCAGCCCCAGCATTTT.